The present TCR beta chain was sequenced within a study of cytomegalovirus exposure and HLA in healthy donors. Study conclusions and caveats: Associated with cytomegalovirus, according to the listing, were about 160 TCR beta chains. Several V segments, TRBV6-2 and TRBV6-3 among them, could not be told apart and were dropped.

PCR amplification relied on 60 Vbeta primers (plus 13 Jbeta primers). Method: immunoSEQ multiplex PCR; TCRdb's copy keeps in-frame clones and lacks some. The profile covers around 170,000 clones, with over 75% appearing a single time and roughly 0.5% taken by the ten largest. There are 15 residues in the CDR3. The germline V and J ends were trimmed by 5 bases and 3 bases, with 11 bases remaining between them. CDR1 and CDR2 from the germline V gene are PRHDT and FYEKMQ (reference sequence). Comment on this clone: Its specificity is unknown.

The genes are TRBV13 and TRBJ2-6; a weak D match, TRBD1 (5 bases). This receptor was identified in a woman aged 50 to 60 in good health and CMV-seronegative. The sequenced sample was PBMCs. Here the CDR3 DNA reads TGTGCCAGCAGCCCCAGGGCGAGTGGGGCCAACGTCCTGACTTTC. The encoded protein is CASSPRASGANVLTF.